The present T cell receptor beta chain was sequenced within a study of blood T cell repertoires in COVID-19. The wider study: Samples came from the United States, Italy and Spain, spanning acute and convalescent COVID-19. T cells, B-cell-depleted T cells, or PBMCs supplied cDNA or gDNA.

In germline, CDR1 is PRHDT, CDR2 FYEKMQ (reference sequence). The junction had 10 bases not matched to a gene; V was cut back by 5 bases and J by 5 bases. CDR3 length: 15 residues. Source study methods: Reference gene primer amplification in the assay estimated nucleated cell counts. Method: immunoSEQ multiplex PCR; TCRdb's copy keeps in-frame clones and lacks some. D and trimming were read from the DNA, whereas the V and J calls and clone size are those reported in that table. The sample has about 190,000 clones, nearly 85% seen once. The receptor comes from a woman in her 30s with acute or convalescent COVID-19. J is TRBJ2-7 and V is TRBV13; 9 bases align to TRBD1. Sequenced: peripheral blood. The CDR3 DNA reads TGTGCCAGCAGCCCTACCGGGACAGGGTCCCACGAGCAGTACTTC. It translates to CASSPTGTGSHEQYF.